The source of this T cell receptor (beta chain) is a study of blood T cell repertoires in COVID-19. Turning to the study itself: The cDNA or gDNA used as material had been derived from T cells, B-cell-depleted T cells, or PBMCs.

Clones were sequenced by immunoSEQ multiplex PCR, and TCRdb holds only the in-frame ones, with some missing. Here the sample spans hundreds of thousands of clones, around 84% being singletons. This clone was seen a single time. The study recruited people aged about 18 to 95 years across more than 20 US areas. Each participant's cohort was designated according to participant-reported clinical history. The sequence came from a man aged 35 to 55 who had recovered from COVID-19. What was sequenced was PBMCs or T cells enriched from blood (not recorded which).

In DNA form, the CDR3 reads TGTGCCAGCAGTCCAGGGACTAGCGGAAACTACAATGAGCAGTTCTTC. Its protein product is CASSPGTSGNYNEQFF. V gene TRBV27 combines with J gene TRBJ2-1; 11 nucleotides match TRBD2. The J segment lost 3 bases and the V segment lost 5 bases, leaving 6 bases of the junction unmatched. Germline V gene lookup returns CDR1 MNHEY and CDR2 SMNVEV (reference sequence). This CDR3 spans 16 amino acids.